This is a list of T cell receptor beta chains from one sample in a study of regulatory and conventional T cells in RAG deficiency. Here immunoSEQ multiplex PCR was the method, and the copy in TCRdb shows in-frame clones only, minus some. The data show 25,000 to 35,000 clones, nearly 95% seen once. These data also featured in a second study, about regulatory T cells.

The material sequenced was CD25- CD4+ T cells sorted from blood. The receptors derive from a human donor in good health. Both conserved end residues are part of each CDR3. A D gene is named only where the DNA matches it firmly. Rows give clone size only sometimes, using once, few, many, or a class for an expanded clone.

TRBJ1-4	NA	TRBV4-2	NA	CASSQEAGMGEKLFF	TGTGCCAGCAGCCAAGAGGCCGGGATGGGTGAAAAACTGTTTTTT
TRBJ2-5	NA	TRBV7-7	NA	CASSLGGGQETQYF	TGTGCCAGCAGCTTAGGAGGCGGACAAGAGACCCAGTACTTC
TRBJ1-1	NA	TRBV27	TRBD1	CASYSRGSGAFF	TGTGCCAGTTATAGCAGGGGGAGCGGAGCTTTCTTT
TRBJ2-7	NA	TRBV6-5	TRBD1	CASSYGTGTAYEQYF	TGTGCCAGCAGTTACGGGACCGGGACAGCCTACGAGCAGTACTTC
TRBJ2-2	NA	TRBV28	NA	CASRGLGQMNTGELFF	TGTGCCAGCAGGGGGCTAGGACAGATGAACACCGGGGAGCTGTTTTTT
TRBJ2-7	NA	TRBV9	TRBD1	CASSSRMDRVTYEQYF	TGTGCCAGCAGCTCCCGTATGGACAGGGTAACCTACGAGCAGTACTTC
TRBJ1-6	NA	TRBV11-2	NA	CASSLAPQGTPLYSPLHF	TGTGCCAGCAGCTTAGCCCCACAGGGTACCCCTCTGTATTCACCCCTCCACTTT
TRBJ2-5	NA	TRBV6-5	NA	CASSYSIPAGIETQYF	TGTGCCAGCAGTTACTCGATCCCAGCGGGTATCGAGACCCAGTACTTC
TRBJ2-7	once	TRBV19	NA	CASSIGPSSYEQYF	TGTGCCAGTAGTATAGGTCCGAGCTCCTACGAGCAGTACTTC
TRBJ1-4	NA	TRBV28	NA	CASSEHRAGDEKLFF	TGTGCCAGCAGTGAACACAGGGCGGGGGATGAAAAACTGTTTTTT
TRBJ2-1	NA	TRBV4-1	NA	CASSQVSNEQFF	TGCGCCAGCAGCCAAGTGAGTAATGAGCAGTTCTTC
TRBJ2-3	NA	TRBV19	NA	CASSRNKYTDTQYF	TGTGCCAGTAGTAGAAACAAATACACAGATACGCAGTATTTT
TRBJ2-7	NA	TRBV5-6	TRBD2	CASSTGGLAGGISYEQYF	TGTGCCAGCAGCACCGGGGGACTAGCGGGGGGGATCTCCTACGAGCAGTACTTC
TRBJ1-5	NA	TRBV15	NA	CATSRGYRDSNQPQHF	TGTGCCACCAGCAGAGGGTACAGAGATAGCAATCAGCCCCAGCATTTT
TRBJ2-1	NA	TRBV9	NA	CASSRDSHNEQFF	TGTGCCAGCAGCCGAGACAGCCACAATGAGCAGTTCTTC
TRBJ2-7	NA	TRBV7-2	NA	CASSPPWREHEQYF	TGTGCCAGCAGCCCGCCCTGGAGGGAGCACGAGCAGTACTTC
TRBJ1-2	NA	TRBV5-5	TRBD1	CASSPTGGSNYGYTF	TGTGCCAGCAGTCCTACAGGGGGCTCTAACTATGGCTACACCTTC
TRBJ2-7	NA	TRBV14	TRBD1	CASSPRQGTGEQYF	TGTGCCAGCAGTCCGAGACAGGGTACCGGCGAGCAGTACTTC
TRBJ1-2	NA	TRBV29-1	NA	CSAGHSSSIYF	TGCAGCGCCGGTCACAGCTCCTCCATTTACTTC
TRBJ2-2	NA	TRBV6-5	NA	CASSSPTRNTGELFF	TGTGCCAGCAGTTCCCCCACACGAAACACCGGGGAGCTGTTTTTT
TRBJ1-1	NA	TRBV18	TRBD1	CASSLREGAWGNTEAFF	TGTGCCAGCTCACTCCGGGAGGGGGCATGGGGGAACACTGAAGCTTTCTTT
TRBJ1-1	NA	TRBV6-1	NA	CASRRQLNTEAFF	TGTGCCAGCAGGAGACAGCTAAACACTGAAGCTTTCTTT
TRBJ1-2	NA	TRBV27	NA	CASSVNRNYGYTF	TGTGCCAGCAGTGTTAACAGGAACTATGGCTACACCTTC
TRBJ1-2	NA	TRBV5-5	NA	CASRPRAGIYGYTF	TGTGCCAGCAGGCCAAGGGCGGGGATTTATGGCTACACCTTC
TRBJ2-1	NA	TRBV11-1	NA	CASSLVLSSYNEQFF	TGTGCCAGCAGCTTAGTTTTGAGCTCCTACAATGAGCAGTTCTTC
TRBJ1-6	NA	TRBV11-2	NA	CASSLGGGFSSYNSPLHF	TGTGCCAGCAGCTTAGGGGGAGGGTTTAGCTCCTATAATTCACCCCTCCACTTT
TRBJ1-1	once	TRBV5-1	TRBD1	CASSATGDTEAFF	TGCGCCAGCAGCGCCACAGGGGACACTGAAGCTTTCTTT
TRBJ2-3	NA	TRBV21-1	NA	CASSKGDGGGTDTQYF	TGTGCCAGCAGCAAAGGAGACGGGGGTGGCACAGATACGCAGTATTTT
TRBJ1-5	NA	TRBV7-2	NA	CASSLHGSPWSNQPQHF	TGTGCCAGCAGCTTACACGGGTCCCCCTGGAGCAATCAGCCCCAGCATTTT
TRBJ1-6	NA	TRBV28	TRBD1	CASDPRTGGDSPLHF	TGTGCCAGCGATCCGCGGACAGGGGGCGATTCACCCCTCCACTTT
TRBJ2-2	NA	TRBV29-1	NA	CSVGLRVGGELFF	TGCAGCGTCGGCCTGAGGGTAGGCGGGGAGCTGTTTTTT
TRBJ1-2	NA	TRBV4-1	NA	CASSQGRRGGYTF	TGCGCCAGCAGCCAAGGGAGGAGGGGTGGCTACACCTTC
TRBJ1-4	NA	TRBV2	TRBD1	CASSEDRGREKLFF	TGTGCCAGCAGTGAGGACAGGGGAAGGGAAAAACTGTTTTTT
TRBJ1-2	NA	TRBV28	NA	CASSFIPFGYTF	TGTGCCAGCAGTTTTATCCCTTTCGGCTACACCTTC
TRBJ2-3	NA	TRBV19	NA	CASGNQRQAPTDTQYF	TGTGCCAGTGGCAATCAACGGCAGGCTCCCACAGATACGCAGTATTTT
TRBJ1-5	NA	TRBV6-6	TRBD1	CASSYGTAASGPQHF	TGTGCCAGCAGTTACGGGACAGCCGCCTCGGGGCCCCAGCATTTT
TRBJ1-2	NA	TRBV6-5	NA	CASSTTEAFYGYTF	TGTGCCAGCAGTACCACAGAAGCCTTCTATGGCTACACCTTC
TRBJ2-7	NA	TRBV10-1	TRBD1	CASSGTGSPADEQYF	TGCGCCAGCAGTGGGACAGGTTCCCCCGCGGATGAGCAGTACTTC
TRBJ1-2	NA	TRBV9	NA	CASSVVPLGLTGLYGYTF	TGTGCCAGCAGCGTCGTGCCTTTGGGGCTCACGGGCTTGTATGGCTACACCTTC
TRBJ2-4	NA	TRBV7-6	NA	CASSLDGVRGDIQYF	TGTGCCAGCAGCTTAGATGGGGTACGCGGGGACATTCAGTACTTC